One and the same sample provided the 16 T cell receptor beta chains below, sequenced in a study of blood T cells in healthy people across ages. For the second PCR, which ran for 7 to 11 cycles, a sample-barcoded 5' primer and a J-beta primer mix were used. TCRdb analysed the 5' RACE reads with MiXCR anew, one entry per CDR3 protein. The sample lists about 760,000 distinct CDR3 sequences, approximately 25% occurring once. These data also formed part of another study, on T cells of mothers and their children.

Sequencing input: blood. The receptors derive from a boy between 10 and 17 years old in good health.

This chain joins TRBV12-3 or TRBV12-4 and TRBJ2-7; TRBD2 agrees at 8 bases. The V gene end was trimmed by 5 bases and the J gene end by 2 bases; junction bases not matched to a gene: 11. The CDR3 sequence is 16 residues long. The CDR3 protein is CASSPPFLAGTYEQYF. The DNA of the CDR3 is TGTGCCAGCAGTCCCCCGTTCCTAGCGGGCACCTACGAGCAGTACTTC.

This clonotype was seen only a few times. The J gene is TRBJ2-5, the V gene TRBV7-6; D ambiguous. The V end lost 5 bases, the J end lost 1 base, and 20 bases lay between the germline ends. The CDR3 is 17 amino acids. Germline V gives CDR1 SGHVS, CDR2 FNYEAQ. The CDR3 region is CASSTTWGSGPQETQYF. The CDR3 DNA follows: TGTGCCAGCAGCACCACATGGGGTTCCGGGCCCCAAGAGACCCAGTACTTC.

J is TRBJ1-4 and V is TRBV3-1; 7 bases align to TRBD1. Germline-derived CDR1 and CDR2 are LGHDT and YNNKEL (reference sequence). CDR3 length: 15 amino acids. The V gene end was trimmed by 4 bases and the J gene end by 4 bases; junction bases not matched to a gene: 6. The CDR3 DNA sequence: TGTGCCAGCAGCCCTCGGACAGGCAGTAATGAAAAACTGTTTTTT. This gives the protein CASSPRTGSNEKLFF.

As DNA, the CDR3 is TGTGCTAGTGGTTACGAGACCCTCTACGAGCAGTACTTC. Its translation: CASGYETLYEQYF. The chain recombines TRBV12-5 with TRBJ2-7; D is undetermined. Trimming took off 4 bases at V and 3 bases at J, with 10 bases between the two ends. This CDR3 is 13 amino acids long. Looked up from germline, CDR1 is LGHNT and CDR2 is FRNRAP.

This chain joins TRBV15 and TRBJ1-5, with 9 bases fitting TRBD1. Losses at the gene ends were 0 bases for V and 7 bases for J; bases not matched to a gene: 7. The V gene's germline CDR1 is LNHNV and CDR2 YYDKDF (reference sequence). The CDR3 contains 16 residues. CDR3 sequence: CATSRDLTGGGQPQHF. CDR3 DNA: TGTGCCACCAGCAGAGATCTTACAGGGGGCGGGCAGCCCCAGCATTTT. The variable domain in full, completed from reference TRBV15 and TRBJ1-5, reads DAMVIQNPRYQVTQFGKPVTLSCSQTLNHNVMYWYQQKSSQAPKLLFHYYDKDFNNEADTPDNFQSRRPNTSFCFLDIRSPGLGDTAMYLCATSRDLTGGGQPQHFGDGTRLSIL.

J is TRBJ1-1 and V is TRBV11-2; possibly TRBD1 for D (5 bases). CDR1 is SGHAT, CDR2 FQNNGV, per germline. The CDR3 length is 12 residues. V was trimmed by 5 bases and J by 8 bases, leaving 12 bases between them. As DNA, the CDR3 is TGTGCCAGCAGCATCGAGAGGGGCGAAGCTTTCTTT. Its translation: CASSIERGEAFF.

CDR3 residues: CASSFYQGFRADEQFF. The CDR3, as DNA: TGTGCCAGCAGTTTTTACCAGGGTTTCAGAGCGGATGAGCAGTTCTTC. The rearrangement uses TRBV28 and TRBJ2-1, with D perhaps matching TRBD1 or TRBD2 (5 bases each). Germline V gene sequence: CDR1 MDHEN, CDR2 SYDVKM. The length of the CDR3 is 16 residues. The V end was cut by 3 bases, the J end by 8 bases, with 20 bases between.

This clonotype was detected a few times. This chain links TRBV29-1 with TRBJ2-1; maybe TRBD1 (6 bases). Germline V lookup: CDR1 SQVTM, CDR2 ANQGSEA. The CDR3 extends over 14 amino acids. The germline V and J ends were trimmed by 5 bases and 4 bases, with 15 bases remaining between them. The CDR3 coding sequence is TGCAGCGTTCCTTCGACAGGCGGATACAATGAGCAGTTCTTC. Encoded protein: CSVPSTGGYNEQFF.

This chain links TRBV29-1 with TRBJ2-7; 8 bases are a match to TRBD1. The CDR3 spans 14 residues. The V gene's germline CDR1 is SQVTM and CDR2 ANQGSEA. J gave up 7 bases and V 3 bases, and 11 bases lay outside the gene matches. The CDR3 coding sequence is TGCAGCGTTGAGGGCAGGGGGCGAGAACAAGAGCAGTACTTC. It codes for CSVEGRGREQEQYF.

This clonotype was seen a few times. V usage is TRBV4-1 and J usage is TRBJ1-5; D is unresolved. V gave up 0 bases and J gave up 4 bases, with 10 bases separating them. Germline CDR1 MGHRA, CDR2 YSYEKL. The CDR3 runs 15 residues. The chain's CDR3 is CASSQDFGSNQPQHF. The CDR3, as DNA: TGCGCCAGCAGCCAAGATTTTGGCAGTAATCAGCCCCAGCATTTT.

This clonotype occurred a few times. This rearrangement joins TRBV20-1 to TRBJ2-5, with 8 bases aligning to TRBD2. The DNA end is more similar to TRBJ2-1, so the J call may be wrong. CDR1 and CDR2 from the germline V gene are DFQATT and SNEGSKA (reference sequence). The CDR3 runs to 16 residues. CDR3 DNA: TGCAGTGCTAGAGGTCACGGTAGCGGGGACTACAATGAGCAGTTCTTC. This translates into CSARGHGSGDYNEQFF.

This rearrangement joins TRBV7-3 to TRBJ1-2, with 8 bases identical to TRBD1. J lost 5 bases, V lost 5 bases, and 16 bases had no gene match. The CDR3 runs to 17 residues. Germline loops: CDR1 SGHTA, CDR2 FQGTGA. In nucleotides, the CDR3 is TGTGCCAGCAGCCCCCCACAACAGACAGGGGACCTTTATGGCTACACCTTC. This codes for CASSPPQQTGDLYGYTF.

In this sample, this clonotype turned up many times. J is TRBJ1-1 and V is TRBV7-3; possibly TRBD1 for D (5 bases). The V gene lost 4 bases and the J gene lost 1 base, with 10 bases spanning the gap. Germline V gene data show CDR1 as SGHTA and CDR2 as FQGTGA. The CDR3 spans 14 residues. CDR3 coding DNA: TGTGCCAGCAGCTCTCTGGGGGGGAACACTGAAGCTTTCTTT. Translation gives CASSSLGGNTEAFF.

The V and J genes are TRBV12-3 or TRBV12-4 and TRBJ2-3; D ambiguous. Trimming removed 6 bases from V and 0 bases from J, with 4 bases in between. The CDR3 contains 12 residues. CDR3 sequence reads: CASRPSTDTQYF. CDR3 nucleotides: TGTGCCAGCAGGCCGAGCACAGATACGCAGTATTTT.

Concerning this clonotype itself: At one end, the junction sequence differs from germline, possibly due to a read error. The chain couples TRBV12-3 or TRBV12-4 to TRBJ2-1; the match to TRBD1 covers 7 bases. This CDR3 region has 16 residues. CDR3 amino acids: CASRGIQGNTYNEQFF. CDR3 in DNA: TGCGCCAGCAGGGGGATACAGGGGAACACCTACAATGAGCAGTTCTTC.

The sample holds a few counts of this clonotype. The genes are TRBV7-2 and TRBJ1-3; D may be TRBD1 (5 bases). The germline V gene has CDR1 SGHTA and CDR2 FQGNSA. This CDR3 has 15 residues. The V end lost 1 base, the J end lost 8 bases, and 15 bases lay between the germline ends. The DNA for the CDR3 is TGTGCCAGCAGCTTAGTGGCACTCGGGGGGGACACCATATATTTT. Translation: CASSLVALGGDTIYF.